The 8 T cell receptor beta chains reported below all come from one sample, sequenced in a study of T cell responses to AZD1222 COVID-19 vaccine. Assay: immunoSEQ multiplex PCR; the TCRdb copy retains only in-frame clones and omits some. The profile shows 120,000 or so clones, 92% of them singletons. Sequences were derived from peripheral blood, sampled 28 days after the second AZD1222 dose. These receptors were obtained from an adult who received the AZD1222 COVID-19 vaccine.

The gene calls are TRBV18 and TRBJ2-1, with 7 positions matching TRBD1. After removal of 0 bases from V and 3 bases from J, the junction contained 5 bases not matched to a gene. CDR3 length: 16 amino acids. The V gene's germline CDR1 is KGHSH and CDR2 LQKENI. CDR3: CASSPPRGQDYNEQFF. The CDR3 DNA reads TGTGCCAGCTCACCACCGAGGGGGCAGGACTACAATGAGCAGTTCTTC.

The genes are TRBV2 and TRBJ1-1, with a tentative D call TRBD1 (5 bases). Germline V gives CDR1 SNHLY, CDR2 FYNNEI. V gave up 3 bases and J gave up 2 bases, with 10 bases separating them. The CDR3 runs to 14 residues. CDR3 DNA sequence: TGTGCCAGCAGTGACCGGGGCAGCAACACTGAAGCTTTCTTT. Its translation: CASSDRGSNTEAFF.

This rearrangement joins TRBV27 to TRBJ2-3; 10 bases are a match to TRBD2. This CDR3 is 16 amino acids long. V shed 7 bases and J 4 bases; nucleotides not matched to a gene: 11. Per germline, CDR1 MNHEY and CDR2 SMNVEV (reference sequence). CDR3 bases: TGTGCCAGCAACTTTCTAGCGGGAGCCGCGGCAGATACGCAGTATTTT. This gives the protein CASNFLAGAAADTQYF.

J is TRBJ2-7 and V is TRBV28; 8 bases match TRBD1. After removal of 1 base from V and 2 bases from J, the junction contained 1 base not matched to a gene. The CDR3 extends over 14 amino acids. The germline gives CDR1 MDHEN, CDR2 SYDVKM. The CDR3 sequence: CASSLLDRAYEQYF. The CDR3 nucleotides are TGTGCCAGCAGTTTATTGGACAGGGCCTACGAGCAGTACTTC.

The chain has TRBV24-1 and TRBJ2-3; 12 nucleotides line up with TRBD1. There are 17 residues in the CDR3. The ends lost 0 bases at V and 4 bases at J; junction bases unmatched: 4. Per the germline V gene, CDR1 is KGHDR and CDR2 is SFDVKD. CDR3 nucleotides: TGTGCCACCAGTGATTTGCCCGGGACAGGGGGCCCAGATACGCAGTATTTT. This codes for CATSDLPGTGGPDTQYF.

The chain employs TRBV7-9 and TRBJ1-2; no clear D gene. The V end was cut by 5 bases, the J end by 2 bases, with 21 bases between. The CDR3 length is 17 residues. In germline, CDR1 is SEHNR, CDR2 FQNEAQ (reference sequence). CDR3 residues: CASSALLGRQTNYGYTF. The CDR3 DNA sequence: TGTGCCAGCAGCGCCCTTCTCGGCAGACAAACCAACTATGGCTACACCTTC. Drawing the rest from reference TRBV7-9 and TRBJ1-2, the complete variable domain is DTGVSQNPRHKITKRGQNVTFRCDPISEHNRLYWYRQTLGQGPEFLTYFQNEAQLEKSRLLSDRFSAERPKGSFSTLEIQRTEQGDSAMYLCASSALLGRQTNYGYTFGSGTRLTVV.

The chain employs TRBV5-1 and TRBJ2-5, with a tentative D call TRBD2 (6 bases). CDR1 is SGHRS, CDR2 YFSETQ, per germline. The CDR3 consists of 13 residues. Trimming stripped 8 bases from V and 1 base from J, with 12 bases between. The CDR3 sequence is CASWEATQETQYF. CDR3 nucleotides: TGCGCCAGTTGGGAGGCGACCCAAGAGACCCAGTACTTC.

CDR3 DNA sequence: TGTGCCAGCAGGCGTAACAGGGTTGGGGGCTCACCCCTCCACTTT. Translation gives CASRRNRVGGSPLHF. The chain combines TRBV28 with TRBJ1-6; weak D call: TRBD1 (6 bases). In germline, CDR1 is MDHEN, CDR2 SYDVKM. V lost 6 bases and J lost 10, with 19 bases in between. The CDR3 is made up of 15 amino acids.